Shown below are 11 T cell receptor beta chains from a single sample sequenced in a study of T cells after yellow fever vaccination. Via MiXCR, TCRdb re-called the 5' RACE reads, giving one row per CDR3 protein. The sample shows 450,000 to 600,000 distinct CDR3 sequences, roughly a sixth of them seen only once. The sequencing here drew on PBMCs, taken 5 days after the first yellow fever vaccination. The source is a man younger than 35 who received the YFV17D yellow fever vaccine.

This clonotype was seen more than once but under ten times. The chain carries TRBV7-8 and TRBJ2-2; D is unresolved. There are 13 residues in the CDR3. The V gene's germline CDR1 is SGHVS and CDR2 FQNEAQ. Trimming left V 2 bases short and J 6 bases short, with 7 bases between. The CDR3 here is CASSLFGAGELFF. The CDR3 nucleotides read TGTGCCAGCAGCTTATTTGGGGCCGGGGAGCTGTTTTTT.

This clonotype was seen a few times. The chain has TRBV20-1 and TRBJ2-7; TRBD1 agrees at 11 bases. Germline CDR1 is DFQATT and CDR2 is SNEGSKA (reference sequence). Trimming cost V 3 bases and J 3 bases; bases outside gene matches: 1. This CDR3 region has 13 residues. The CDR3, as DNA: TGCAGTGCTAGGGGGACAGGGGGCTACGAGCAGTACTTC. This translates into CSARGTGGYEQYF.

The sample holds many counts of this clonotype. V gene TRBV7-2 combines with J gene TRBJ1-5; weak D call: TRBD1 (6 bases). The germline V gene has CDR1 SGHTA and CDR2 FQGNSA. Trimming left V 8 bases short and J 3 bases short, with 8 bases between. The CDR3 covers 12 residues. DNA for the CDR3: TGTGCCAGCCAGGGGTACAATCAGCCCCAGCATTTT. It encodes CASQGYNQPQHF.

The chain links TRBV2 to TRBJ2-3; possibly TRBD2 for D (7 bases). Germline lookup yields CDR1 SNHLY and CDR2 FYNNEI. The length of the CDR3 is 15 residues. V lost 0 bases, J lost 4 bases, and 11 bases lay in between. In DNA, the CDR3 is TGTGCCAGCAGTGAAGCTAGGGGGGGCCCAGATACGCAGTATTTT. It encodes CASSEARGGPDTQYF.

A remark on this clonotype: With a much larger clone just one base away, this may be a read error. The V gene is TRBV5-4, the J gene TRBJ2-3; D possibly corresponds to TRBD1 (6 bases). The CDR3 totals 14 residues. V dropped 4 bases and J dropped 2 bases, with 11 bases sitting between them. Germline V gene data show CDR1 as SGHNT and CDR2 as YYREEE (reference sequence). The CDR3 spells CASSPPGATDTQYF. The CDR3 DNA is TGTGCCAGCAGCCCTCCAGGGGCCACAGATACGCAGTATTTT.

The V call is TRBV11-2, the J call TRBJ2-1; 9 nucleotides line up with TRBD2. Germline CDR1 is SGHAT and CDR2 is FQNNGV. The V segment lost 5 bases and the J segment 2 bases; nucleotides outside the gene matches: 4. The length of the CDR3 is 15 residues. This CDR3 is CASSGSGGPYNEQFF. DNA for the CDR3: TGTGCCAGCAGCGGGAGCGGGGGGCCCTACAATGAGCAGTTCTTC.

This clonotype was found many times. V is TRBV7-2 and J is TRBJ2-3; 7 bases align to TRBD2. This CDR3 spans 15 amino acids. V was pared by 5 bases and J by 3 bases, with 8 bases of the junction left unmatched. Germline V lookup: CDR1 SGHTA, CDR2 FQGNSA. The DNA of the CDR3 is TGTGCCAGCAGCGCCCTTCCCGGGGGGACAGATACGCAGTATTTT. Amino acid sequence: CASSALPGGTDTQYF.

The CDR3 protein is CASRSFTGRLSYEQYF. Written as DNA, the CDR3 is TGTGCCAGCAGGTCTTTCACAGGACGCCTCTCCTACGAGCAGTACTTC. This chain links TRBV7-9 with TRBJ2-7; possibly TRBD1 for D (5 bases). The CDR3 sequence is 16 residues long. The germline CDR1 and CDR2 sequences are SEHNR and FQNEAQ (reference sequence). Deletions cut 6 bases from V and 0 bases from J, with 18 bases between.

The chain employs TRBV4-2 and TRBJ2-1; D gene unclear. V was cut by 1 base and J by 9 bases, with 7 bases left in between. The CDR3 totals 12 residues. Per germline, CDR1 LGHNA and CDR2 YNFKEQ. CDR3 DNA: TGTGCCAGCAGCCAAGCTGGCACTGAGCAGTTCTTC. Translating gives CASSQAGTEQFF.

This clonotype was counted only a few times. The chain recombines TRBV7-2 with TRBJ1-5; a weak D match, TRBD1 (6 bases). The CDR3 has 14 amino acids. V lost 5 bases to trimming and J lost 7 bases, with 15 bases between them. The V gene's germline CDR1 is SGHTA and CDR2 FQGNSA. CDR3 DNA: TGTGCCAGCAGCCTGGCGGGGGGCAGGCAGCCCCAGCATTTT. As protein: CASSLAGGRQPQHF.

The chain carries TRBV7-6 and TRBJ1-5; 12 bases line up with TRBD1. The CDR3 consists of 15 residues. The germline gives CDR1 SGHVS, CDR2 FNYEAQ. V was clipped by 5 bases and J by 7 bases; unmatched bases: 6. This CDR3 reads CASSAGTGGGQPQHF. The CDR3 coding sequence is TGTGCCAGCAGCGCCGGGACAGGGGGCGGACAGCCCCAGCATTTT. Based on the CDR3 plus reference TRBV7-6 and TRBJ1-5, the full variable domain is GAGVSQSPRYKVTKRGQDVALRCDPISGHVSLYWYRQALGQGPEFLTYFNYEAQQDKSGLPNDRFSAERPEGSISTLTIQRTEQRDSAMYRCASSAGTGGGQPQHFGDGTRLSIL.